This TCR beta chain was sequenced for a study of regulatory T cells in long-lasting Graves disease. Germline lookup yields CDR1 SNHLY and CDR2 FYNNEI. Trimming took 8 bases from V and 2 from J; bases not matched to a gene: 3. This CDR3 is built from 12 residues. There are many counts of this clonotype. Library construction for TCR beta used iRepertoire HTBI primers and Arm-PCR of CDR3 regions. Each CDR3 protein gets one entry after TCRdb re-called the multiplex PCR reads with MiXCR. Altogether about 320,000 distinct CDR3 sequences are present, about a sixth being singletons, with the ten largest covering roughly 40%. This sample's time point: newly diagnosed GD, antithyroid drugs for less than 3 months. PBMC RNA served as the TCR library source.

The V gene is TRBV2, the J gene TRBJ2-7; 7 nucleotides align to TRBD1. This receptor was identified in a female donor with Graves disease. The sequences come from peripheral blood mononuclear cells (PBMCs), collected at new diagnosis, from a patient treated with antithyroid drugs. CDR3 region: CASVGQAYEQYF. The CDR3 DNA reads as TGTGCCAGCGTTGGACAGGCCTACGAGCAGTACTTC.